This TCR beta chain is drawn from a study of T cell changes during pregnancy in multiple sclerosis (dated by TCRdb to between 2018 and 2020). The study in broad terms: Changes in the T cell repertoire over the course of pregnancy were examined in this study in women with multiple sclerosis.

From a lookup of the germline V gene (reference sequence), CDR1 and CDR2 are SEHNR and FQNEAQ. The V and J ends are trimmed by 5 bases and 5 bases, leaving 15 bases between them. Including cysteine and phenylalanine, the CDR3 has 14 amino acids. Only the CDR3 part of the read is kept: 42 bases, read in frame from the first base. For this clone: Its antigen has not been determined. Base qualities are missing; no much larger clone stands one base away.

Library preparation employed the immunoSEQ multiplex PCR assay. Drawn from immuneACCESS, this table holds only the in-frame rearrangements with V and J called that TCRdb kept. Clones are partly lost; checked studies trace under half to an unresolved V gene and leave the rest unexplained. Present in this sample are over 65,000 clones, roughly 92% of which were seen just once. Approximately 2.4% of the sample is taken by the ten largest. Recombination linked TRBV7-9 to TRBJ1-2; no D segment can be confidently identified. This TCR was recovered from a female donor with multiple sclerosis, enrolled in a pregnancy study. The sequencing used peripheral blood, collected in the first trimester of pregnancy. The CDR3 here reads CASSHPLRLYGYTF. The nucleotide sequence is given as TGTGCCAGCAGCCATCCCCTCAGATTGTATGGCTACACCTTC.